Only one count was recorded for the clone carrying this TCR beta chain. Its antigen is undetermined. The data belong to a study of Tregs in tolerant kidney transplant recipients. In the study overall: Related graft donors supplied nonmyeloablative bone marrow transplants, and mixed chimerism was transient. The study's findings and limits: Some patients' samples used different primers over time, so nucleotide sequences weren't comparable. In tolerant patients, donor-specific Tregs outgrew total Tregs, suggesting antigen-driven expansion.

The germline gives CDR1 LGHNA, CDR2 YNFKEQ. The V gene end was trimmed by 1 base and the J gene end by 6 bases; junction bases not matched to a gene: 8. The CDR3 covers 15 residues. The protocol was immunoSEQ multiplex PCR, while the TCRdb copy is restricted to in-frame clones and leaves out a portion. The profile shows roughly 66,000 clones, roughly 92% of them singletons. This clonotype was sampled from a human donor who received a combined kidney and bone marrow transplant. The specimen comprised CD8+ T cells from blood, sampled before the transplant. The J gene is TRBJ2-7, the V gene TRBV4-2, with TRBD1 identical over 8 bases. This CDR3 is CASSQVQDRAFEQYF. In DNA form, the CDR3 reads TGTGCCAGCAGCCAAGTACAGGACAGGGCTTTCGAGCAGTACTTC.